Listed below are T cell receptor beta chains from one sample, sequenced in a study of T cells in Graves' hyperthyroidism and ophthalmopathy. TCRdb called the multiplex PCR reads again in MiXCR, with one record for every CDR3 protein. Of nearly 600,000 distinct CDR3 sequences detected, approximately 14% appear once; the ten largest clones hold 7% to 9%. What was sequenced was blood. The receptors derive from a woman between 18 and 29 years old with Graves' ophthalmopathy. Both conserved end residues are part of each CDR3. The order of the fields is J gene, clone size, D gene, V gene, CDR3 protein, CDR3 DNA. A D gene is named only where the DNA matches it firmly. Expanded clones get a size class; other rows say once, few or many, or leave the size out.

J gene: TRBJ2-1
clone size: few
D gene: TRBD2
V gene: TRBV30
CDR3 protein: CAGDYLSYNEQFF
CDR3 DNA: TGTGCCGGGGACTACCTCTCCTACAATGAGCAGTTCTTC

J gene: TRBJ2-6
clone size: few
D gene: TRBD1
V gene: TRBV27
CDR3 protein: CASSLSVSRGQFDSGANVLTF
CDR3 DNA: TGTGCCAGCAGTTTATCCGTATCCCGGGGACAGTTCGACTCTGGGGCCAACGTCCTGACTTTC

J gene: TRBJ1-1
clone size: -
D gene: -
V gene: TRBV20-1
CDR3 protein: CSARDPGESTEAFF
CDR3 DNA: TGCAGTGCTAGAGATCCGGGCGAGAGCACTGAAGCTTTCTTT

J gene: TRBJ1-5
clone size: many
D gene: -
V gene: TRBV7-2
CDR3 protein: CASSPSLNQPQHF
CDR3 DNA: TGTGCCAGCAGCCCCAGTTTAAATCAGCCCCAGCATTTT

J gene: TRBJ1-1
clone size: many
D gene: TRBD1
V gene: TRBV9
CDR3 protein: CASSPGTGGSEAFF
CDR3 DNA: TGTGCCAGCAGTCCTGGGACAGGGGGATCTGAAGCTTTCTTT

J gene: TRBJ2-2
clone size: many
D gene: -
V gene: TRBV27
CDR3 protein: CASSSWGANTGELFF
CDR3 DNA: TGTGCCAGCTCCTCGTGGGGCGCGAACACCGGGGAGCTGTTTTTT

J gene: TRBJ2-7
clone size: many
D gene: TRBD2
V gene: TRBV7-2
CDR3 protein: CASSFATSGYEQYF
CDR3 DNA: TGTGCCAGCAGCTTCGCGACTAGCGGCTACGAGCAGTACTTC

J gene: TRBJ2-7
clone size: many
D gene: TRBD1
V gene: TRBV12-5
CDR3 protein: CASGLRDRGGYEQYF
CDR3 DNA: TGTGCTAGTGGTTTACGGGACAGGGGGGGTTACGAGCAGTACTTC

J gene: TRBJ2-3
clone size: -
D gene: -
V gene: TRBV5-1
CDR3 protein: CASSLASGRSTDTQYF
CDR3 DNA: TGCGCCAGCAGCTTGGCTTCAGGGAGGAGCACAGATACGCAGTATTTT

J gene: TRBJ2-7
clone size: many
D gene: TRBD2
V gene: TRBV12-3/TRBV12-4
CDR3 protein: CASSPSGRQYF
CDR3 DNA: TGTGCCAGCAGTCCAAGCGGGAGGCAGTACTTC

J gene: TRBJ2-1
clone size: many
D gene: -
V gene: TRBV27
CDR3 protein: CASSPGLEVIEQFF
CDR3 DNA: TGTGCCAGCAGCCCGGGACTCGAAGTGATTGAGCAGTTCTTC

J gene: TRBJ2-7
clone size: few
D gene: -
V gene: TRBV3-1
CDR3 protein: CASSQDSRTSYEQYF
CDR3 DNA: TGTGCCAGCAGCCAAGATTCCAGGACAAGCTACGAGCAGTACTTC

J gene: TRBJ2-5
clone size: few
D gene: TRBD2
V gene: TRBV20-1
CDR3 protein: CSASTQREFETQYF
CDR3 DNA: TGCAGTGCTAGTACCCAGCGGGAGTTCGAGACCCAGTACTTC

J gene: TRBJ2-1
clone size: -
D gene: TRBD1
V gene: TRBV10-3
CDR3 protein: CAISEPRVRGHNNEQFF
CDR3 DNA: TGTGCCATCAGTGAGCCCAGGGTGAGGGGGCATAACAATGAGCAGTTCTTC

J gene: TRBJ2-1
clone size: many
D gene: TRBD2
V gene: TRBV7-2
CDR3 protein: CASSSGTSGVLNEQFF
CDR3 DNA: TGTGCCAGCAGCTCCGGGACTAGCGGGGTTCTAAATGAGCAGTTCTTC

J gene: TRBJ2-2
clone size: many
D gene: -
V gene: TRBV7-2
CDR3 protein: CASSLGWWTGELFF
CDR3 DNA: TGTGCCAGCAGCTTAGGGTGGTGGACCGGGGAGCTGTTTTTT

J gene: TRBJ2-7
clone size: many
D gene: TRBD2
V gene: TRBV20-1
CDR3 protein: CSARELAGYEQYF
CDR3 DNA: TGCAGTGCTAGAGAGCTAGCGGGCTACGAGCAGTACTTC

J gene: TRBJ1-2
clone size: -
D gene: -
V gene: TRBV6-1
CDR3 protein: CASSEEAEGGYTF
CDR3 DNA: TGTGCCAGCAGTGAAGAGGCAGAGGGAGGCTACACCTTC

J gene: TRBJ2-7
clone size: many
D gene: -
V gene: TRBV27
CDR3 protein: CASSRQYSYEQYF
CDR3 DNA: TGTGCCAGCAGCCGACAGTACTCCTACGAGCAGTACTTC

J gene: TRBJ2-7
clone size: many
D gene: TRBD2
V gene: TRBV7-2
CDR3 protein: CASSLAGLAGFYEQYF
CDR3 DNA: TGTGCCAGCAGCTTAGCGGGATTAGCGGGGTTCTACGAGCAGTACTTC

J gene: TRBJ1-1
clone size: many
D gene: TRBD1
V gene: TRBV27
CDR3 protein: CASSAPTGAANTEAFF
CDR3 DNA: TGTGCCAGCAGCGCCCCGACAGGGGCGGCGAACACTGAAGCTTTCTTT

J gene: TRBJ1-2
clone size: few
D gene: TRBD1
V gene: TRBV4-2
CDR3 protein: CASSLNGQGFSGYTF
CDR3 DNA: TGTGCCAGCAGCCTGAACGGACAGGGGTTTTCTGGCTACACCTTC

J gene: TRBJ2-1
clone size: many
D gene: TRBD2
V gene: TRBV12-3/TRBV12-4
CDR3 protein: CASRLLAGVVNEQFF
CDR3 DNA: TGTGCCAGCAGGCTTCTAGCGGGAGTTGTCAATGAGCAGTTCTTC

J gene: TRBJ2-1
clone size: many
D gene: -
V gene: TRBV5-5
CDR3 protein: CASSRPGNEQFF
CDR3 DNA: TGTGCCAGCAGCCGACCGGGGAATGAGCAGTTCTTC

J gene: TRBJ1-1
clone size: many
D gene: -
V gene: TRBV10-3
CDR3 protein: CAISDREGDTEAFF
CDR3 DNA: TGTGCCATCAGTGATAGGGAAGGAGACACTGAAGCTTTCTTT

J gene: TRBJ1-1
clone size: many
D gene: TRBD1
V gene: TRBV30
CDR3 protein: CAWVPWTGHTEAFF
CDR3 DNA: TGTGCCTGGGTCCCCTGGACAGGGCACACTGAAGCTTTCTTT